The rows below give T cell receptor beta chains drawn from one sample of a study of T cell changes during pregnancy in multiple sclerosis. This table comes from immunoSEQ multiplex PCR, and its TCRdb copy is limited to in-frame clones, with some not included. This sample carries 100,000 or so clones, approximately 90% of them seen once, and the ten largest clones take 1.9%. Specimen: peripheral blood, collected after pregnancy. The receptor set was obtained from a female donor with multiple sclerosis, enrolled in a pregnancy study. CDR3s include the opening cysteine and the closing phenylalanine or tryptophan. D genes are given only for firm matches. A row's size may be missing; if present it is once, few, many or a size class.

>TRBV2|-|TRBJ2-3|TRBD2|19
TGTGCCAGCAGTGAAACTAGCGGGAGGACTTGGGTGGAAACAGATACGCAGTATTTT
CASSETSGRTWVETDTQYF
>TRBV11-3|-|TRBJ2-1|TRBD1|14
TGTGCCAGCAGGAACAGGGGTACCTACAATGAGCAGTTCTTC
CASRNRGTYNEQFF
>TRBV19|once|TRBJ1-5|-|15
TGTGCCAGTAGTATAGATCAGGGCAGGAATCAGCCCCAGCATTTT
CASSIDQGRNQPQHF
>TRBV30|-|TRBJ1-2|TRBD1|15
TGTGCCTGGGGAAAAGGACAGGGTGAGAGACATGGCTACACCTTC
CAWGKGQGERHGYTF
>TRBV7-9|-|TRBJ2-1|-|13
TGTGCCAGCAGCTTAGTCTCAGCGAATGAGCAGTTCTTC
CASSLVSANEQFF
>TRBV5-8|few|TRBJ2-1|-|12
TGTGCCAGCAGCTTGGGAGGCAATGAGCAGTTCTTC
CASSLGGNEQFF
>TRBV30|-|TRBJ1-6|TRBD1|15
TGTGCCTGGAGTGTACCGGACAGGGGGAATTCACCCCTCCACTTT
CAWSVPDRGNSPLHF
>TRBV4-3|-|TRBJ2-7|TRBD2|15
TGCGCCAGCAGCCAAGATAGCGGGGGGGCTTACGAGCAGTACTTC
CASSQDSGGAYEQYF
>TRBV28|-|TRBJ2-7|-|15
TGTGCCAGCAGTCCCGACAGGAGGAGCTCCTACGAGCAGTACTTC
CASSPDRRSSYEQYF
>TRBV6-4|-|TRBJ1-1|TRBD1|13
TGTGCCAGCAGTAACAGGGGGAACACTGAAGCTTTCTTT
CASSNRGNTEAFF
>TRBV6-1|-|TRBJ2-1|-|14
TGTGCCAGCAGTTTCTCTTCAGTATACAATGAGCAGTTCTTC
CASSFSSVYNEQFF
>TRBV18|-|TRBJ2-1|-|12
TGTGCCAGCTCACCTTCGGGTAATGAGCAGTTCTTC
CASSPSGNEQFF
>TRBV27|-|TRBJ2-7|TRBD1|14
TGTGCCAGCAGTTTTCTCAGGGGGAACTACGAGCAGTACTTC
CASSFLRGNYEQYF
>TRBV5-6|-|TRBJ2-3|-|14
TGTGCCAGCAGCTTCCCTTCTGGCACAGATACGCAGTATTTT
CASSFPSGTDTQYF
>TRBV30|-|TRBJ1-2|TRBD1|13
TGTGCCTCTTGGACAGGGGGCGCGGAGGGCTACACCTTC
CASWTGGAEGYTF
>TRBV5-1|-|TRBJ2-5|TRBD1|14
TGCGCCAGCAGCTTCGTGACAGGGAAAGAGACCCAGTACTTC
CASSFVTGKETQYF
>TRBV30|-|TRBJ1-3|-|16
TGTGCCTGGAGTCCCGGACTGGTTTCCTCTGGAAACACCATATATTTT
CAWSPGLVSSGNTIYF
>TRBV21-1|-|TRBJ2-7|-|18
TGTGCCAGCACCAACTACCGAATTTCTAGGGACAGGTCCGACGAGCAGTACTTC
CASTNYRISRDRSDEQYF
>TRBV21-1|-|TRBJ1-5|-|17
TGTGCCAGCAGCACCCCCGGGACAGACAGACCAAATCAGCCCCAGCATTTT
CASSTPGTDRPNQPQHF
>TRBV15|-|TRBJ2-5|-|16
TGTGCCACCAGCAGAGATTTACCCGGGAAACAAGAGACCCAGTACTTC
CATSRDLPGKQETQYF
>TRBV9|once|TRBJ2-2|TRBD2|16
TGTGCCAGCAGCGTCTTGACTAGCGGGACTCCCGGGGAGCTGTTTTTT
CASSVLTSGTPGELFF
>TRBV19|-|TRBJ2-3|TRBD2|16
TGTGCCAGTAGTAAGGAGTTGCGGGGGTACACAGATACGCAGTATTTT
CASSKELRGYTDTQYF
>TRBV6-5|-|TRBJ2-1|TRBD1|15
TGTGCCAGCAGGCAACAGGGGGCGAATTACAATGAGCAGTTCTTC
CASRQQGANYNEQFF
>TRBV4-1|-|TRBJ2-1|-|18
TGCGCCAGCAGCCTCAGAAGTGGACATTTTAGCTCCTACAATGAGCAGTTCTTC
CASSLRSGHFSSYNEQFF